This TCR beta chain emerged from a study of cytomegalovirus exposure and HLA in healthy donors. Across the whole study: Approximately 77 million unique TCRs from HLA-typed donors were held in an early release of data. Study-level results: In a later analysis, V- and J-gene trimming of beta chains associated with a DCLRE1C missense variant, replicated independently. From TCR beta sequences, most subjects' HLA-A and HLA-B alleles were reportedly predicted accurately.

The sample holds a few counts of this clone. The target antigen is unknown. The germline CDR1 and CDR2 sequences are LNHDA and SQIVND (reference sequence). With V trimmed by 9 bases and J by 6 bases, 13 bases remained unmatched. The CDR3 is 14 residues long. The PCR made use of 60 Vbeta and 13 Jbeta primers. Only in-frame clones appear in the TCRdb table, and some are missing; sequencing was by immunoSEQ multiplex PCR. This table has about 140,000 clones, 76% appearing once. J is TRBJ2-7 and V is TRBV19; 8 bases are shared with TRBD2. Material for sequencing was PBMCs. The sequence derives from a male donor in good health and CMV-seronegative. CDR3 sequence reads: CASRQAGEGSEQYF. DNA for the CDR3: TGTGCCAGCCGTCAAGCGGGGGAGGGGAGCGAGCAGTACTTC.